This TCR beta chain is from a study of regulatory T cells in long-lasting Graves disease. Study information: Freshly diagnosed Graves' patients had used antithyroid drugs for under 3 months.

Time point reported: newly diagnosed GD, antithyroid drugs for less than 3 months. PBMC RNA served as the TCR library source. Roughly 10 milliliters of peripheral blood were drawn into EDTA tubes. The CDR3 extends over 16 amino acids. V shed 7 bases and J shed 2 bases, with 19 bases lying between them. The germline CDR1 and CDR2 sequences are ENHRY and SYGVKD. This clonotype was detected ten times or more. iRepertoire HTBI primers and Arm-PCR of CDR3 regions built TCR beta libraries. TCRdb ran MiXCR on the multiplex PCR reads and lists one entry per CDR3 protein. This table holds approximately 490,000 distinct CDR3 sequences, around 15% found once. The sample also formed part of further work on T cells in Graves' hyperthyroidism and ophthalmopathy. From that report: A set of HTBI primers served as the primers for a first-round RT-PCR of the TCR CDR3. Ophthalmopathy was model-predicted a median about 6.9 months pre-onset.

The sequences come from peripheral blood mononuclear cells (PBMCs), collected at new diagnosis, from a patient treated with antithyroid drugs. The rearrangement links TRBV10-3 to TRBJ2-3; the D gene is possibly TRBD2 (7 bases). The receptor's source is a man aged 35 to 55 with Graves disease. CDR3 bases: TGTGCCATCACCCGAGGGGGGGAGAGATCCACAGATACGCAGTATTTT. The encoded protein is CAITRGGERSTDTQYF.